This TCR beta chain came from a study of cytomegalovirus exposure and HLA in healthy donors. Study-wide points: A previous analysis found most TCR beta V segments productive roughly 87% or roughly 30% of the time.

As concerns this clone: Its antigen is not known.

Germline V gene sequence: CDR1 MNHEY, CDR2 SMNVEV (reference sequence). With V trimmed by 5 bases and J by 2 bases, 4 bases remained unmatched. The CDR3 has 15 residues. A multiplex PCR was run with 60 Vbeta primers and 13 Jbeta primers. This table comes from immunoSEQ multiplex PCR, and its TCRdb copy is limited to in-frame clones, with some not included. The repertoire holds approximately 93,000 clones, with under 90% as singletons. What was sequenced was PBMCs. This sequence joins TRBV27 and TRBJ2-1; 9 bases agree with TRBD1. The sequence was collected from a man between 45 and 60 years old in good health and CMV-seronegative. In DNA form, the CDR3 reads TGTGCCAGCAGTGAACGACAGGGGGCCTACAATGAGCAGTTCTTC. It translates to CASSERQGAYNEQFF.